This TCR beta chain was sequenced for a study of blood T cell repertoires in COVID-19. The assay was immunoSEQ multiplex PCR, and TCRdb's table has in-frame clones only and misses some. This table has about 130,000 clones, around 78% appearing once. V dropped 2 bases and J dropped 6 bases, with 13 bases sitting between them. CDR1 is MNHNS, CDR2 SASEGT, per germline. This CDR3 spans 14 amino acids. This chain connects TRBV6-1 to TRBJ1-1, with D maybe TRBD1 (6 bases). Material for sequencing was peripheral blood. This clonotype was sampled from a human donor in a cohort sampled during active COVID-19. CDR3 nucleotide sequence: TGTGCCAGCAGTGAATGGGGGCAGGGCCCTGAAGCTTTCTTT. Translation gives CASSEWGQGPEAFF.